Presented here are 8 T cell receptor beta chains from one specimen sequenced in a study of CD8+ T cells in alopecia areata. Treatment described: oral pan-JAK inhibitor, 5-10 mg twice daily. The sequencing template was cDNA reverse transcribed from extracted RNA. Repertoires were generated with immunoSEQ multiplex PCR, while TCRdb's copy carries only in-frame clones and drops some. The sample shows around 190,000 clones, about 64% of them seen only once. The sample here was CD4+ T cells sorted from blood, taken at week 4, from a patient treated with tofacitinib. The origin of the receptors is a human donor with alopecia areata.

The rearrangement joins TRBV7-9 to TRBJ1-5; tentative D call: TRBD1 (6 bases). This CDR3 has 15 residues. V was clipped by 5 bases and J by 12 bases, with 23 bases between them. From germline, CDR1 is SEHNR and CDR2 FQNEAQ (reference sequence). CDR3 in DNA: TGTGCCAGCAGCCAAGGATCAGGGGAGTACGGTGACCAGCATTTT. Translated: CASSQGSGEYGDQHF.

This clone was observed a handful of times. The chain links TRBV29-1 to TRBJ1-1, with 8 positions matching TRBD1. This CDR3 contains 14 residues. The ends lost 5 bases at V and 0 bases at J; junction bases unmatched: 5. Germline-derived CDR1 and CDR2 are SQVTM and ANQGSEA. CDR3 sequence: CSVLGTGMNTEAFF. CDR3 nucleotides: TGCAGCGTTCTAGGGACAGGAATGAACACTGAAGCTTTCTTT.

The V and J genes are TRBV7-9 and TRBJ2-3, with 9 bases matching TRBD1. The V gene's germline CDR1 is SEHNR and CDR2 FQNEAQ (reference sequence). J lost 0 bases, V lost 9 bases, and 7 bases had no gene match. This CDR3 spans 15 amino acids. The CDR3 region has the DNA TGTGCCAGTCCTGGACAGGGGTTAAGCACAGATACGCAGTATTTT. It yields the protein CASPGQGLSTDTQYF.

This clone was observed a single time. This rearrangement joins TRBV30 to TRBJ2-2; D unclear. Between the trimmed V and J ends, which lost 0 bases and 6 bases, there was a span of 8 bases. Germline V gene data show CDR1 as GTSNPN and CDR2 as SVGIG (reference sequence). CDR3 size: 13 residues. CDR3 amino acids: CAWSVRSAGELFF. The CDR3 coding sequence is TGTGCCTGGAGTGTACGTAGTGCCGGGGAGCTGTTTTTT. The whole variable domain, remainder taken from reference TRBV30 and TRBJ2-2, is SQTIHQWPATLVQPVGSPLSLECTVEGTSNPNLYWYRQAAGRGLQLLFYSVGIGQISSEVPQNLSASRPQDRQFILSSKKLLLSDSGFYLCAWSVRSAGELFFGEGSRLTVL.

There are a few counts of this clone. The J gene is TRBJ2-7, the V gene TRBV6-6; TRBD1 might be the D (6 bases). Germline V gene lookup returns CDR1 MNHNY and CDR2 SVGAGI (reference sequence). Trimming stripped 7 bases from V and 0 bases from J, with 19 bases between. This CDR3 has 16 amino acids. Written as DNA, the CDR3 is TGTGCCAGCACCGAACAATTAACAGGGAACTCCTACGAGCAGTACTTC. This encodes CASTEQLTGNSYEQYF.

This clone has a handful of counts. This chain connects TRBV15 to TRBJ2-6; weak D call: TRBD1 (6 bases). This CDR3 spans 16 amino acids. The V end was cut by 0 bases, the J end by 2 bases, with 8 bases between. The germline V gene has CDR1 LNHNV and CDR2 YYDKDF (reference sequence). The CDR3 coding sequence is TGTGCCACCAGCAGAGATCGGACAGCTGGGGCCAACGTCCTGACTTTC. Translation gives CATSRDRTAGANVLTF.

The chain carries TRBV5-1 and TRBJ1-2; 7 bases align to TRBD1. V was pared by 4 bases and J by 4 bases, with 7 bases of the junction left unmatched. This CDR3 is 14 amino acids long. CDR1 SGHRS and CDR2 YFSETQ come from the germline V gene. The CDR3: CASSEWDSAYGYTF. The CDR3 DNA sequence: TGCGCCAGCAGCGAATGGGACAGCGCCTATGGCTACACCTTC.

The chain joins TRBV29-1 to TRBJ1-1; no firm D call. Trimming removed 4 bases at V and 1 base at J, with 7 bases between. The CDR3 has 12 residues. The germline V gene encodes CDR1 SQVTM and CDR2 ANQGSEA. The CDR3: CSVGRANTEAFF. The CDR3 DNA follows: TGCAGCGTTGGGAGGGCGAACACTGAAGCTTTCTTT. The full variable domain, in which reference TRBV29-1 and TRBJ1-1 provide the parts outside the CDR3, is SAVISQKPSRDICQRGTSLTIQCQVDSQVTMMFWYRQQPGQSLTLIATANQGSEATYESGFVIDKFPISRPNLTFSTLTVSNMSPEDSSIYLCSVGRANTEAFFGQGTRLTVV.